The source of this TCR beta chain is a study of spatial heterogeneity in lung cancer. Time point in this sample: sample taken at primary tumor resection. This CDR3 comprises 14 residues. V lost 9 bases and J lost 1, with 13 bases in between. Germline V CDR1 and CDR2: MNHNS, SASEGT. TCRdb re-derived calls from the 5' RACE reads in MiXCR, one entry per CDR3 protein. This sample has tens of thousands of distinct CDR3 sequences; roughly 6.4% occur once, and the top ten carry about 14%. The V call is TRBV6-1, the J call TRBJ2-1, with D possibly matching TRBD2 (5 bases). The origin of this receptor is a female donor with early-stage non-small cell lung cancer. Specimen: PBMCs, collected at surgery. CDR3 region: CASWESGSYNEQFF. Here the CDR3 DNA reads TGTGCCAGTTGGGAGTCGGGATCCTACAATGAGCAGTTCTTC.